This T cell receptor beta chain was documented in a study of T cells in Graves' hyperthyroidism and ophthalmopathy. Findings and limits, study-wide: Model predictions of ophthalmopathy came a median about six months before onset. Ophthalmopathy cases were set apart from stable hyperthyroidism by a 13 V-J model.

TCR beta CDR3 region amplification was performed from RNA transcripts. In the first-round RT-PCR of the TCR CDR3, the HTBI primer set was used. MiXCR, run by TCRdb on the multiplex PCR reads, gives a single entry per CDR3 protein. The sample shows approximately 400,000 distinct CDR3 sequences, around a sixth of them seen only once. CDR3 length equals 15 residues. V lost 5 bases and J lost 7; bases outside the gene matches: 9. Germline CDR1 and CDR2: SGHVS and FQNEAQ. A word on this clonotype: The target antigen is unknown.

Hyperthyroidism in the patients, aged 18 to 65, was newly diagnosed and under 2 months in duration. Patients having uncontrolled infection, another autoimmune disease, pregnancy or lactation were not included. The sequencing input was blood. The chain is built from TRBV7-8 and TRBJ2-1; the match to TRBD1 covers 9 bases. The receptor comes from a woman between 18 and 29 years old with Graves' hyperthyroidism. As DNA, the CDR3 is TGTGCCAGCAGCCTCCGGGACAGGGCTGGAAATGAGCAGTTCTTC. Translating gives CASSLRDRAGNEQFF.